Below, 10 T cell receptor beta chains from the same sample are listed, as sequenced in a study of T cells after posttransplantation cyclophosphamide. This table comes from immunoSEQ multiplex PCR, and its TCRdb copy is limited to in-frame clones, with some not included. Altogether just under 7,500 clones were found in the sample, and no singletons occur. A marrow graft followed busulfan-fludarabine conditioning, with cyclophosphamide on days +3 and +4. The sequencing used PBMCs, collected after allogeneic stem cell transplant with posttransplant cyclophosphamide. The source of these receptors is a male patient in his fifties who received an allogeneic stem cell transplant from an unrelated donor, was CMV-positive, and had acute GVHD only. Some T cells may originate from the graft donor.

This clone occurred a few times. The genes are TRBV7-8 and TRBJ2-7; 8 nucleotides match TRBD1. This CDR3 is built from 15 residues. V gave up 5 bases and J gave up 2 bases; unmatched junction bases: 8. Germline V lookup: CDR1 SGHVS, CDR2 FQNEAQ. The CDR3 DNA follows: TGTGCCAGCAGCCCCAAGACAGGGGCCCCCTACGAGCAGTACTTC. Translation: CASSPKTGAPYEQYF.

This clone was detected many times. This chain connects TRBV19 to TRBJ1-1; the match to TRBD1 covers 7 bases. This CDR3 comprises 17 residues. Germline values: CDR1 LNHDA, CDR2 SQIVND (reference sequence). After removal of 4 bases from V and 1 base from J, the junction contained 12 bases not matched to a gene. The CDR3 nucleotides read TGTGCCAGTAGTAAGCCGAAAACCGGGACAGAGAACACTGAAGCTTTCTTT. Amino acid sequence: CASSKPKTGTENTEAFF.

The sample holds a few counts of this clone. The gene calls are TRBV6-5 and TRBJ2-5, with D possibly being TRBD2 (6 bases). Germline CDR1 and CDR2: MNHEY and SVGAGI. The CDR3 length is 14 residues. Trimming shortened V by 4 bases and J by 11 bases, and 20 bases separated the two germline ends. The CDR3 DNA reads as TGTGCCAGCAGTTCCCCCTCGGGAGCATTTGAGCAGTACTTC. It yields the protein CASSSPSGAFEQYF.

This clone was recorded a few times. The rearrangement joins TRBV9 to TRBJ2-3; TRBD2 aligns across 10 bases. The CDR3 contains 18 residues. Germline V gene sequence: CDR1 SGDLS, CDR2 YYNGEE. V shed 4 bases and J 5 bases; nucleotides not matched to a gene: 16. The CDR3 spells CASSRGSGGAFSRDTQYF. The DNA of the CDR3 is TGTGCCAGCAGCCGGGGGAGCGGGGGGGCCTTCAGTAGAGATACGCAGTATTTT. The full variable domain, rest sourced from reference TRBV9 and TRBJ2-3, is DSGVTQTPKHLITATGQRVTLRCSPRSGDLSVYWYQQSLDQGLQFLIQYYNGEERAKGNILERFSAQQFPDLHSELNLSSLELGDSALYFCASSRGSGGAFSRDTQYFGPGTRLTVL.

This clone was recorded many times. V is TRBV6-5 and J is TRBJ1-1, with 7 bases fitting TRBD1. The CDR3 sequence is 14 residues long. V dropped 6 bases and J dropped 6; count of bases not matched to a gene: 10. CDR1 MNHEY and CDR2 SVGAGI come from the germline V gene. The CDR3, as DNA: TGTGCCAGCAGCTCCCTAGGCAGGGGGGCTGAAGCTTTCTTT. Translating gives CASSSLGRGAEAFF.

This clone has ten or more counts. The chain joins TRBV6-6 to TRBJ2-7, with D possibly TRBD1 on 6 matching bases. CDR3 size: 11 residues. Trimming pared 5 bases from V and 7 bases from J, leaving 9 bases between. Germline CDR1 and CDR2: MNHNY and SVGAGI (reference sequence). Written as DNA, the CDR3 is TGTGCCAGCAGTCCCGGACAGGAGCAGTACTTC. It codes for CASSPGQEQYF.

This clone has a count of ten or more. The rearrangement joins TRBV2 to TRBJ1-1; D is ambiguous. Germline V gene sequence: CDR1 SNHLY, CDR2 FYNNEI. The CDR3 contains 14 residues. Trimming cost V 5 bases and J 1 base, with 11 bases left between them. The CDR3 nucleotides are TGTGCCAGCAGTCGCCTCGCCGGGAACACTGAAGCTTTCTTT. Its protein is CASSRLAGNTEAFF.

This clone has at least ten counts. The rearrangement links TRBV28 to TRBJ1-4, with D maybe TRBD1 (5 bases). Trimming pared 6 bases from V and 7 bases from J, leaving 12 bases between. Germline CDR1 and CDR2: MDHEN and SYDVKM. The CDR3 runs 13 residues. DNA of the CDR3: TGTGCCAGCAGGGAGGGGTCTGCTGAAAAACTGTTTTTT. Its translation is CASREGSAEKLFF. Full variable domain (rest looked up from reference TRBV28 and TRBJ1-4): DVKVTQSSRYLVKRTGEKVFLECVQDMDHENMFWYRQDPGLGLRLIYFSYDVKMKEKGDIPEGYSVSREKKERFSLILESASTNQTSMYLCASREGSAEKLFFGSGTQLSVL.

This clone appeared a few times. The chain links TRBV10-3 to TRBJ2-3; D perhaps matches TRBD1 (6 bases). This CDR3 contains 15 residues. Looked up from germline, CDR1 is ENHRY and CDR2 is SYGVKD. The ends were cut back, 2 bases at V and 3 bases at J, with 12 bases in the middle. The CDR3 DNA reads TGTGCCATCAGTGAGGAACAGGGCGGAACAGATACGCAGTATTTT. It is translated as CAISEEQGGTDTQYF.

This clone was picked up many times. The CDR3, as DNA: TGTGCCAGCAGCCTCGGACAACCGCCTTCACCCCTCCACTTT. It encodes CASSLGQPPSPLHF. The chain recombines TRBV7-2 with TRBJ1-6; D possibly corresponds to TRBD1 (5 bases). The CDR3 loop spans 14 amino acids. Trimming stripped 5 bases from V and 9 bases from J, with 14 bases between. Germline V gene lookup returns CDR1 SGHTA and CDR2 FQGNSA.